These T cell receptor beta chains were read from a single sample in a study of T cell responses to AZD1222 COVID-19 vaccine. Here immunoSEQ multiplex PCR was the method, and the copy in TCRdb shows in-frame clones only, minus some. Its table lists 150,000 or so clones. The sample was peripheral blood. All receptors derive from an adult in good health. The CDR3 runs from the conserved cysteine through the conserved F or W. The D gene is left open where the match is weak.

j_call,v_call,d_call,cdr3_aa,cdr3_nt
TRBJ2-7,TRBV18,TRBD2,CASSPLAGGEQYF,TGTGCCAGCTCACCGTTAGCGGGGGGCGAGCAGTACTTC
TRBJ2-7,TRBV4-3,-,CASSTQGGYEQYF,TGCGCCAGCAGCACCCAGGGGGGCTACGAGCAGTACTTC
TRBJ2-7,TRBV5-8,-,CASSHVEGNEQYF,TGTGCCAGCAGCCACGTAGAGGGAAACGAGCAGTACTTC
TRBJ1-6,TRBV7-9,TRBD1,CASSQGQGFYNSPLHF,TGTGCCAGCAGCCAAGGACAGGGGTTCTACAATTCACCCCTCCACTTT
TRBJ1-1,TRBV7-2,-,CASSLDSQIKTEAFF,TGTGCCAGCAGCTTAGATTCACAGATAAAGACTGAAGCTTTCTTT
TRBJ2-5,TRBV6-5,TRBD2,CASSYSTSAQETQYF,TGTGCCAGCAGTTATTCGACTAGCGCTCAAGAGACCCAGTACTTC
TRBJ2-1,TRBV6-2/TRBV6-3,TRBD1,CASSSQATGRKWGEQFF,TGTGCCAGCAGTTCTCAGGCGACAGGGCGAAAATGGGGTGAGCAGTTCTTC
TRBJ2-3,TRBV19,TRBD2,CASTRRGGLADTQYF,TGTGCCAGTACCCGGCGGGGGGGCCTGGCAGATACGCAGTATTTT
TRBJ2-2,TRBV19,-,CASMDSLNTGELFF,TGTGCCAGTATGGACAGTCTGAACACCGGGGAGCTGTTTTTT
TRBJ2-2,TRBV6-2/TRBV6-3,TRBD2,CASSSPPFSGGTNTGELFF,TGTGCCAGCAGTTCCCCCCCTTTCAGCGGGGGTACGAACACCGGGGAGCTGTTTTTT
TRBJ2-1,TRBV27,-,CASSPSLWEQFF,TGTGCCAGCAGCCCGAGCCTTTGGGAGCAGTTCTTC
TRBJ1-5,TRBV28,TRBD1,CASSFDTQGGQPQHF,TGTGCCAGCAGTTTCGATACCCAGGGGGGTCAGCCCCAGCATTTT
TRBJ1-1,TRBV6-6,TRBD1,CASSYFSLDRATEAFF,TGTGCCAGCAGTTACTTCTCACTCGACAGGGCGACTGAAGCTTTCTTT
TRBJ2-6,TRBV2,TRBD1,CASSETGGAGANVLTF,TGTGCCAGCAGTGAGACAGGGGGCGCTGGGGCCAACGTCCTGACTTTC
TRBJ2-1,TRBV7-2,TRBD1,CASSLTGTGGAYNEQFF,TGTGCCAGCAGCTTAACCGGGACAGGGGGTGCCTACAATGAGCAGTTCTTC
TRBJ2-3,TRBV6-2/TRBV6-3,-,CASSYSRGLQGQWYF,TGTGCCAGCAGTTACTCGAGGGGTCTCCAGGGTCAATGGTATTTT
TRBJ1-1,TRBV12-3/TRBV12-4,-,CALGKVMNTEAFF,TGTGCCCTTGGAAAGGTCATGAACACTGAAGCTTTCTTT
TRBJ1-3,TRBV10-3,-,CAISGNVGDIGNTIYF,TGTGCCATCAGTGGAAATGTAGGGGACATTGGAAACACCATATATTTT
TRBJ2-7,TRBV6-2/TRBV6-3,-,CASSKPTGIKTYEQYF,TGTGCCAGCAGTAAGCCAACAGGGATTAAAACCTACGAGCAGTACTTC
TRBJ1-1,TRBV9,-,CASSVAWPEAFF,TGTGCCAGCAGCGTAGCTTGGCCAGAAGCTTTCTTT
TRBJ1-1,TRBV5-4,-,CASSIGRQTMNTEAFF,TGTGCCAGCAGCATCGGCAGACAGACCATGAACACTGAAGCTTTCTTT
TRBJ1-4,TRBV5-5,-,CASSLGGLPTEKLFF,TGTGCCAGCAGCTTAGGAGGACTCCCGACAGAAAAACTGTTTTTT